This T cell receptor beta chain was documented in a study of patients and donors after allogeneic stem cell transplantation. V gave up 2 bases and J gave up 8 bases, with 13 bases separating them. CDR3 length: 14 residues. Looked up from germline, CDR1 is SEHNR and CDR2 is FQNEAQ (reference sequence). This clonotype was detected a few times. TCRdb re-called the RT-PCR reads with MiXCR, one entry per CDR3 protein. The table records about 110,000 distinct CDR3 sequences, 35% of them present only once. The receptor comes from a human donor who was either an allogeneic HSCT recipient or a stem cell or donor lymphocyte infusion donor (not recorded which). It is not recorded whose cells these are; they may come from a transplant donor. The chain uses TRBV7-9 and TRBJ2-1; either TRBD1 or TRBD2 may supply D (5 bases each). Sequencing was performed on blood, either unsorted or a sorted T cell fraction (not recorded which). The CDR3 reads CASSLNAGSHEQFF. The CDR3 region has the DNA TGTGCCAGCAGCTTAAATGCAGGGAGCCATGAGCAGTTCTTC.